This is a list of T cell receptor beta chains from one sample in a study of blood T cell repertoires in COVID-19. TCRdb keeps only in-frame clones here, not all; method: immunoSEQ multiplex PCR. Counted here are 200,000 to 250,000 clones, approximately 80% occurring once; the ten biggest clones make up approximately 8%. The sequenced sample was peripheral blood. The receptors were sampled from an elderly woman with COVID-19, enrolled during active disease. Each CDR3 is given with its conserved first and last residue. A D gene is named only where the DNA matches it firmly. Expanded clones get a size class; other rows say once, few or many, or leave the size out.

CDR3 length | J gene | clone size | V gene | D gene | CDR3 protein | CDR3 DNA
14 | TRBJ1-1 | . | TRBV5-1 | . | CASSLGEVNTEAFF | TGCGCCAGCAGCTTGGGAGAGGTGAACACTGAAGCTTTCTTT
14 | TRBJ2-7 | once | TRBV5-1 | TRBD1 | CASSLRTGEGEQYF | TGCGCCAGCAGCCTGAGGACAGGTGAAGGGGAGCAGTACTTC
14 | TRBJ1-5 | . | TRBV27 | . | CASRVGQKNQPQHF | TGTGCCAGCAGAGTAGGACAGAAGAATCAGCCCCAGCATTTT
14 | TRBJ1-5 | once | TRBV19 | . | CATRIVGSNQPQHF | TGTGCCACCCGCATCGTCGGTAGCAATCAGCCCCAGCATTTT
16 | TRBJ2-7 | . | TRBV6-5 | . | CASSYSGGQSSYEQYF | TGTGCCAGCAGTTACTCTGGAGGCCAGAGCTCCTACGAGCAGTACTTC
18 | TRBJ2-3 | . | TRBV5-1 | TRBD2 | CASSLRGGGRSRTDTQYF | TGCGCCAGCAGCTTGCGAGGCGGGGGGCGATCGCGCACAGATACGCAGTATTTT
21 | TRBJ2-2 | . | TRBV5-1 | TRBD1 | CASSIPGQGARWDWGTGELFF | TGCGCCAGCAGCATCCCGGGACAGGGGGCGCGGTGGGACTGGGGCACCGGGGAGCTGTTTTTT
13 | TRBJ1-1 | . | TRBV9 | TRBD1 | CASSVSGQGKAFF | TGTGCCAGCAGCGTCTCCGGACAGGGGAAAGCTTTCTTT
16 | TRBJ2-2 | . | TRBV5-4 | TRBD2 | CASSLGLARDTGELFF | TGTGCCAGCAGCTTGGGACTAGCGAGGGACACCGGGGAGCTGTTTTTT
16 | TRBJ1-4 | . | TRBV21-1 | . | CASSKAADRGDEKLFF | TGTGCCAGCAGCAAAGCAGCGGACAGGGGAGATGAAAAACTGTTTTTT
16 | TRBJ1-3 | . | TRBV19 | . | CASHGRGGSGGNTIYF | TGTGCATCCCACGGTCGAGGTGGGAGCGGCGGAAACACCATATATTTT
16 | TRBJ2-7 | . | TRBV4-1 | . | CASSQGLVATWDEQYF | TGCGCCAGCAGCCAAGGCCTGGTAGCGACTTGGGACGAGCAGTACTTC
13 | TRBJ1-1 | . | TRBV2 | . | CASSAQGNTEAFF | TGTGCCAGCAGTGCACAGGGGAACACTGAAGCTTTCTTT
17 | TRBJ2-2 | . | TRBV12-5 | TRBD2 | CASGFLAGGPGTGELFF | TGTGCTAGTGGTTTCCTAGCGGGGGGGCCTGGCACCGGGGAGCTGTTTTTT
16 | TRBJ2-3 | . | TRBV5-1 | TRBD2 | CASSFNSGGPADTQYF | TGCGCCAGCAGCTTCAATAGCGGGGGGCCGGCAGATACGCAGTATTTT
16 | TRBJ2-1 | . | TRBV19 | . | CASSIEGPGAYNEQFF | TGTGCCAGTAGTATAGAAGGGCCAGGGGCCTACAATGAGCAGTTCTTC
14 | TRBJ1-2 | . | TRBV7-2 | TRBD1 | CASSRTGIYYGYTF | TGTGCCAGCAGCCGGACAGGGATATACTATGGCTACACCTTC
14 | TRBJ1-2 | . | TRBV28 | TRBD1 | CASTQGAGANGYTF | TGTGCCAGCACACAGGGGGCGGGGGCTAATGGCTACACCTTC
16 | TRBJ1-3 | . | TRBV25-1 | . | CASSGYSHLSGNTIYF | TGTGCCAGCAGTGGGTACAGTCACCTCTCTGGAAACACCATATATTTT
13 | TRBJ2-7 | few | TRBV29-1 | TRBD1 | CSVEGQGISEQYF | TGCAGCGTCGAGGGACAGGGTATAAGTGAGCAGTACTTC
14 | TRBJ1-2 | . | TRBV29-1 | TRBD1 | CSVEPGTANYGYTF | TGCAGCGTCGAACCGGGGACAGCCAACTATGGCTACACCTTC
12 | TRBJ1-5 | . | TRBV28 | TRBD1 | CASRRGPQPQHF | TGTGCCAGCCGGAGGGGGCCTCAGCCCCAGCATTTT
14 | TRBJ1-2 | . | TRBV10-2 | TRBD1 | CASSTTGTSYGYTF | TGCGCCAGCAGTACGACAGGGACGAGTTATGGCTACACCTTC
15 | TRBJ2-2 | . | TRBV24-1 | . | CATSPWGRNTGELFF | TGTGCCACCAGTCCTTGGGGCAGAAACACCGGGGAGCTGTTTTTT
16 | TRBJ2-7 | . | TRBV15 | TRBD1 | CATSRGRGRGFQGQYF | TGTGCCACCAGCAGAGGGCGCGGCAGGGGGTTTCAAGGGCAGTACTTC
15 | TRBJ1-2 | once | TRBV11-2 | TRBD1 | CASSLGPQGAGGYTF | TGTGCCAGCAGCTTAGGCCCCCAGGGGGCGGGCGGCTACACCTTC